Presented here are 18 T cell receptor beta chains from one specimen sequenced in a study of blood T cell repertoires in COVID-19. TCRdb's copy holds only in-frame clones and misses some; the assay was immunoSEQ multiplex PCR. This table has roughly 70,000 clones, 70% to 90% appearing once. Sequencing input: peripheral blood. These receptor sequences come from a woman older than 75 with active COVID-19.

CDR3 region: CASRRHNGNTIYF. The CDR3, as DNA: TGTGCCAGCAGGCGCCATAATGGAAACACCATATATTTT. The V call is TRBV6-5, the J call TRBJ1-3; unclear D gene. Germline V gene sequence: CDR1 MNHEY, CDR2 SVGAGI. The CDR3 sequence is 13 residues long. Trimming stripped 6 bases from V and 3 bases from J, with 9 bases between.

This rearrangement joins TRBV7-8 to TRBJ2-7; weak D call: TRBD2 (5 bases). Trimming took off 1 base at V and 3 bases at J, with 7 bases between the two ends. The CDR3 covers 13 residues. From germline, CDR1 is SGHVS and CDR2 FQNEAQ. CDR3 sequence reads: CASSLGRDYEQYF. In nucleotides, the CDR3 is TGTGCCAGCAGCTTAGGCCGGGACTACGAGCAGTACTTC.

V gene TRBV19 combines with J gene TRBJ1-4; possibly TRBD1 for D (5 bases). CDR1 and CDR2 from the germline V gene are LNHDA and SQIVND (reference sequence). This CDR3 is 14 amino acids long. V lost 5 bases to trimming and J lost 4 bases, with 11 bases between them. The CDR3 DNA follows: TGTGCCAGTAGTGACCGGACACGTAATGAAAAACTGTTTTTT. It translates to CASSDRTRNEKLFF.

This chain connects TRBV29-1 to TRBJ2-5, with D tentatively TRBD2 (5 bases). The V end was cut by 6 bases, the J end by 4 bases, with 6 bases between. Germline V gene data show CDR1 as SQVTM and CDR2 as ANQGSEA. This CDR3 contains 10 residues. In DNA, the CDR3 is TGCAGCGTCCGGGGAGAGACCCAGTACTTC. Its translation: CSVRGETQYF.

This clone was found once. This chain joins TRBV18 and TRBJ2-2, with D possibly TRBD2 on 6 matching bases. CDR3 length: 15 amino acids. V lost 2 bases and J 2 bases, leaving 9 bases between the germline ends. Germline V gene data show CDR1 as KGHSH and CDR2 as LQKENI. The CDR3 DNA sequence: TGTGCCAGCTCACCATTTAGCGGAAACACCGGGGAGCTGTTTTTT. This encodes CASSPFSGNTGELFF.

This chain joins TRBV28 and TRBJ2-1, with TRBD2 matching over 11 bases. The CDR3 loop spans 16 amino acids. Germline CDR1 MDHEN, CDR2 SYDVKM. V was pared by 5 bases and J by 1 base, with 4 bases of the junction left unmatched. The DNA for the CDR3 is TGTGCCAGCAGTCCTAGCGGGAGGAGGTCCTACAATGAGCAGTTCTTC. Translated, it gives CASSPSGRRSYNEQFF.

The chain links TRBV14 to TRBJ2-7, with 12 bases lining up with TRBD1. This CDR3 region has 15 residues. V lost 3 bases to trimming and J lost 1 base; unmatched junction nucleotides: 1. Germline V gene lookup returns CDR1 SGHDN and CDR2 FVKESK. The CDR3 sequence: CASSQGQGASYEQYF. The DNA of the CDR3 is TGTGCCAGCAGCCAGGGACAGGGGGCTTCCTACGAGCAGTACTTC.

J is TRBJ1-4 and V is TRBV27, with unresolved D. This CDR3 is built from 18 residues. Germline values: CDR1 MNHEY, CDR2 SMNVEV (reference sequence). V was cut by 1 base and J by 4 bases, with 19 bases left in between. CDR3 protein: CASSLYSRKSGYNEKLFF. In DNA, the CDR3 is TGTGCCAGCAGTTTATATTCGCGTAAATCAGGTTATAATGAAAAACTGTTTTTT.

V usage is TRBV9 and J usage is TRBJ2-2; the D gene is possibly TRBD1 (5 bases). The ends were cut back, 0 bases at V and 1 base at J, with 7 bases in the middle. Germline V gene data show CDR1 as SGDLS and CDR2 as YYNGEE. The length of the CDR3 is 15 residues. Written as DNA, the CDR3 is TGTGCCAGCAGCGTAGGTAGGGGGAACACCGGGGAGCTGTTTTTT. This translates into CASSVGRGNTGELFF.

In DNA, the CDR3 is TGTGCCACCAGCAGAGTCGGCTCTGGGGCCAACGTCCTGACTTTC. Translating it yields CATSRVGSGANVLTF. The genes are TRBV15 and TRBJ2-6, with unresolved D. V dropped 1 base and J dropped 0 bases, with 4 bases sitting between them. The germline V gene encodes CDR1 LNHNV and CDR2 YYDKDF (reference sequence). The CDR3 totals 15 residues.

This clone was detected only once. This sequence joins TRBV11-2 and TRBJ2-7; D gene unclear. The V end lost 4 bases, the J end lost 7 bases, and 8 bases lay between the germline ends. The length of the CDR3 is 11 residues. Germline CDR1 SGHAT, CDR2 FQNNGV. The CDR3 bases are TGTGCCAGCAGCTCCGTCTCGGAGCAGTACTTC. Protein product: CASSSVSEQYF.

The chain has TRBV19 and TRBJ2-6, with TRBD1 matching 8 bases. Per germline, CDR1 LNHDA and CDR2 SQIVND (reference sequence). V dropped 6 bases and J dropped 4; count of bases not matched to a gene: 8. This CDR3 is built from 16 residues. Here the CDR3 reads CASSRTGIGGANVLTF. The CDR3 DNA follows: TGTGCCAGTAGCCGGACAGGGATTGGAGGGGCCAACGTCCTGACTTTC.

The chain joins TRBV15 to TRBJ1-2; 9 bases are a match to TRBD1. The germline CDR1 and CDR2 sequences are LNHNV and YYDKDF (reference sequence). V lost 8 bases to trimming and J lost 5 bases; unmatched junction nucleotides: 6. The CDR3 runs to 13 residues. CDR3 sequence: CATAQDRGYGYTF. In nucleotides, the CDR3 is TGTGCCACCGCGCAGGACAGGGGATATGGCTACACCTTC. The full variable domain, rest sourced from reference TRBV15 and TRBJ1-2, is DAMVIQNPRYQVTQFGKPVTLSCSQTLNHNVMYWYQQKSSQAPKLLFHYYDKDFNNEADTPDNFQSRRPNTSFCFLDIRSPGLGDTAMYLCATAQDRGYGYTFGSGTRLTVV.

This sequence joins TRBV28 and TRBJ1-1; a weak D match, TRBD1 (5 bases). This CDR3 contains 14 residues. Trimming left V 5 bases short and J 6 bases short, with 16 bases between. CDR1 MDHEN and CDR2 SYDVKM come from the germline V gene. The chain's CDR3 is CASSPSLGRAEAFF. The CDR3 bases are TGTGCCAGCAGTCCCTCACTGGGCAGGGCTGAAGCTTTCTTT.

This chain uses TRBV29-1 with TRBJ2-1, with TRBD2 matching 16 bases. Germline V gene lookup returns CDR1 SQVTM and CDR2 ANQGSEA. J was trimmed by 9 bases and V by 7 bases; bases with no gene match: 6. This CDR3 is 14 amino acids long. The CDR3 loop reads CSAAGLAGGGEQFF. The CDR3 region has the DNA TGCAGCGCTGCGGGACTAGCGGGAGGGGGTGAGCAGTTCTTC.

V gene TRBV4-3 combines with J gene TRBJ2-7, with 11 bases identical to TRBD2. The trim removed 4 bases at V and 4 bases at J, leaving 3 bases unmatched. The CDR3 extends over 14 amino acids. Germline V gives CDR1 LGHNA, CDR2 YSLEER. The CDR3, as DNA: TGCGCCAGCAGCCCGGGACTAGCGGATTACGAGCAGTACTTC. Residues: CASSPGLADYEQYF.

The chain couples TRBV7-9 to TRBJ1-4; the D is unclear. Germline CDR1 and CDR2: SEHNR and FQNEAQ (reference sequence). V lost 5 bases, J lost 0 bases, and 19 bases lay in between. CDR3 length: 18 amino acids. CDR3 sequence reads: CASSPEAGTSATNEKLFF. In DNA, the CDR3 is TGTGCCAGCAGCCCGGAGGCAGGAACTAGCGCAACTAATGAAAAACTGTTTTTT.

Note on this clone: Other DNA sequences in the same sample also yield this CDR3. The chain has TRBV2 and TRBJ2-7, with TRBD2 identical over 9 bases. This CDR3 has 13 residues. Germline CDR1 reads SNHLY; CDR2 reads FYNNEI. J lost 0 bases, V lost 8 bases, and 2 bases had no gene match. The CDR3 loop is CASRLADSYEQYF. Here the CDR3 DNA reads TGTGCCAGCCGACTAGCGGACTCCTACGAGCAGTACTTC.